A selection of T cell receptor beta chains follows, all from one sample in a study of blood T cell repertoires in COVID-19. Here immunoSEQ multiplex PCR was the method, and the copy in TCRdb shows in-frame clones only, minus some. The sample carries about 150,000 clones, more than 85% recorded once. Sequenced: peripheral blood. These receptors were collected from a man aged 50-59 years with acute or convalescent COVID-19. The conserved cysteine and the conserved F or W are not part of the CDR3 here. The D gene is left open where the match is weak.

D gene	J gene	V gene	CDR3 protein
-	TRBJ1-5	TRBV4-1	ASSQTLYVNQPQH
TRBD1	TRBJ1-6	TRBV7-3	ASSRQGDSPLH
TRBD2	TRBJ2-1	TRBV7-2	ASSPPGLAGDYNEQF
-	TRBJ1-2	TRBV4-1	ASSQYSRAGVAGYYRNYGYT
TRBD1	TRBJ2-3	TRBV18	ASSPDPRTGTTDTQY
TRBD1	TRBJ1-5	TRBV18	ASSRQGAGNQPQH
-	TRBJ2-6	TRBV7-7	ASSTSGANVLT
-	TRBJ2-7	TRBV9	ASSEQAARDEQY
TRBD2	TRBJ2-1	TRBV11-2	ASSLAGGPYNEQF
-	TRBJ1-1	TRBV6-2/TRBV6-3	ASSIHEQGASVTEAF
-	TRBJ2-1	TRBV27	ASSPGGPGNEQF
TRBD2	TRBJ2-1	TRBV7-9	ASSLVSSGVYNEQF
TRBD1	TRBJ1-4	TRBV5-1	ASSYGTEGEKLF
TRBD1	TRBJ1-4	TRBV19	ASRDGQGPEKLF
TRBD1	TRBJ1-6	TRBV2	ATGPEGQGNSPLH
-	TRBJ2-2	TRBV25-1	ASTPQGTSHPGELF
TRBD1	TRBJ1-5	TRBV19	ASKTGDQPQH